This TCR beta chain was sequenced in a study of blood T cell repertoires in COVID-19. Looking at the study overall: Sites in the United States, Italy and Spain provided acute and convalescent COVID-19 samples. Sources were T cells, B-cell-depleted T cells, or PBMCs; the material itself was cDNA or gDNA.

CDR1 and CDR2 (germline): SGHDN, FVKESK. The CDR3 extends over 13 amino acids. The V end was cut by 1 base, the J end by 5 bases, with 5 bases between. In Seattle, patients joined the study during active infection and were tracked longitudinally. The authors' processing: Scientists estimated how many nucleated cells there were by amplifying reference gene primers. The assay was immunoSEQ multiplex PCR, and TCRdb's table has in-frame clones only and misses some. The V and J calls and the clone size are those of that table, but D and trimming were determined from the DNA. Here the sample spans about 110,000 clones, 70% to 80% being singletons.

The TCR comes from a man older than 75 with COVID-19, enrolled during active disease. Sequenced material: peripheral blood. This chain connects TRBV14 to TRBJ2-2; D is ambiguous. The CDR3 region has the DNA TGTGCCAGCAGCCAAGTAGTTACCGGGGAGCTGTTTTTT. Residues: CASSQVVTGELFF.